Sequencing of this T cell receptor (beta chain) was carried out in a study of spatial heterogeneity in lung cancer. The study, taken as a whole, reports: Among tumor T cells, estimated coverage was roughly 7% for alpha chains and around 13% for beta chains. Higher tumor mutation counts went along with higher counts of expanded intratumoral alpha and beta TCRs.

This clonotype was seen a single time. What it binds is unknown. The CDR3 has 14 residues. V lost 1 base and J lost 6, with 16 bases in between. Per germline, CDR1 DFQATT and CDR2 SNEGSKA (reference sequence). A distinct unique molecular identifier was carried by each TCR cDNA molecule. From the 5' RACE reads, TCRdb called clonotypes with MiXCR, one entry per CDR3 protein. The profile shows about 9,800 distinct CDR3 sequences, under 70% of them singletons. As to time point: sample taken at primary tumor resection. Without sorting, whole RNA was sequenced from tumor, nontumor lung or frozen PBMC. The sample was lung tumor tissue, taken at surgery. This clonotype originated in a female donor with early-stage non-small cell lung cancer. This chain links TRBV20-1 with TRBJ2-7, with D possibly TRBD1 on 6 matching bases. The chain's CDR3 is CSARVGGRGPEQYF. CDR3 nucleotides: TGCAGTGCTAGAGTTGGAGGCAGGGGACCCGAGCAGTACTTC.